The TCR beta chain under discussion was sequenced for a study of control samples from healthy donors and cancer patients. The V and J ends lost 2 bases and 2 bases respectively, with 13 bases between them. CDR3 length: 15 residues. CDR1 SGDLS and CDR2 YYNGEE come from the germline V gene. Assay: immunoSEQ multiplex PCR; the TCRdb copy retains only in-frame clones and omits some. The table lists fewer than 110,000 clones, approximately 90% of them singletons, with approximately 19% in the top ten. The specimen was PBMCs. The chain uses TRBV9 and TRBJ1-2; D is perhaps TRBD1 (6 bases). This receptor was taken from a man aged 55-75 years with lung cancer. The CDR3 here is CASSVERGFNYGYTF. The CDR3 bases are TGTGCCAGCAGCGTGGAAAGGGGGTTCAACTATGGCTACACCTTC.